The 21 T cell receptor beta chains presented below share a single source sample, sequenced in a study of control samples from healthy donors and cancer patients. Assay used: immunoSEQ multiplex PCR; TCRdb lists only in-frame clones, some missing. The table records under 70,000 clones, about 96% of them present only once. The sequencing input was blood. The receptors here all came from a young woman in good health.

CDR3 amino acids: CASNLLAGGPGAGELFF. CDR3 in DNA: TGTGCCAGCAACTTGCTAGCGGGGGGCCCGGGGGCCGGGGAGCTGTTTTTT. The chain carries TRBV7-6 and TRBJ2-2; TRBD2 matches at 11 bases. Trimming removed 7 bases from V and 6 bases from J; junction bases left unmatched: 13. This CDR3 contains 17 residues. CDR1 is SGHVS and CDR2 is FNYEAQ in the germline V gene.

CDR3: CATSLQRGGHTEAFF. As DNA, the CDR3 is TGTGCCACCAGCCTCCAGCGGGGAGGTCACACTGAAGCTTTCTTT. The chain has TRBV15 and TRBJ1-1; no clear D. The V gene lost 5 bases and the J gene lost 3 bases, with 16 bases spanning the gap. The CDR3 has 15 amino acids. Germline assignment: CDR1 LNHNV and CDR2 YYDKDF (reference sequence). The full variable domain, with the rest looked up from reference TRBV15 and TRBJ1-1, is DAMVIQNPRYQVTQFGKPVTLSCSQTLNHNVMYWYQQKSSQAPKLLFHYYDKDFNNEADTPDNFQSRRPNTSFCFLDIRSPGLGDTAMYLCATSLQRGGHTEAFFGQGTRLTVV.

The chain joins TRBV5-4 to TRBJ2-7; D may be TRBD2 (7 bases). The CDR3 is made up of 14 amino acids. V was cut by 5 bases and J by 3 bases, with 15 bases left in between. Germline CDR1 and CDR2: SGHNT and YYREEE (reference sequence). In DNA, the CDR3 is TGTGCCAGCAGAAGGTGGGGGGGCGACTACGAGCAGTACTTC. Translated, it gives CASRRWGGDYEQYF.

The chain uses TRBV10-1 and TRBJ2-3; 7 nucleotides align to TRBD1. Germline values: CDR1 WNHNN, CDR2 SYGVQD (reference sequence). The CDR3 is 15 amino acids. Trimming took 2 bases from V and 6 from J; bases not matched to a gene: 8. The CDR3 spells CASSEDRAMGDTQYF. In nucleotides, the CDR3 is TGCGCCAGCAGTGAGGACAGGGCTATGGGGGATACGCAGTATTTT.

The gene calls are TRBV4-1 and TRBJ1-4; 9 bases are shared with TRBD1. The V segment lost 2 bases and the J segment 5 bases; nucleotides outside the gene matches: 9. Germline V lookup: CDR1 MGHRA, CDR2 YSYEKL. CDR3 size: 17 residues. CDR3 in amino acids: CASSQSPPGTGNEKLFF. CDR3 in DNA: TGCGCCAGCAGCCAATCACCACCCGGGACAGGGAATGAAAAACTGTTTTTT.

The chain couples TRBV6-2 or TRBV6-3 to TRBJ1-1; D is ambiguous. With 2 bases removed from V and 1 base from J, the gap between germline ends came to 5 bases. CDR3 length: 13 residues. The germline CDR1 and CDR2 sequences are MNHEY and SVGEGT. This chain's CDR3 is CASSYGENTEAFF. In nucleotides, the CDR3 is TGTGCCAGCAGTTACGGGGAGAACACTGAAGCTTTCTTT.

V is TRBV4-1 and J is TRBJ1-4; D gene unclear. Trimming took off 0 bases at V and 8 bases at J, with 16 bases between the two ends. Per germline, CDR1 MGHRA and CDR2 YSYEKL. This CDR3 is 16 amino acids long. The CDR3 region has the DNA TGCGCCAGCAGCCAAGAAGTCCGCGGGAATGGCGAAAAACTGTTTTTT. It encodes CASSQEVRGNGEKLFF.

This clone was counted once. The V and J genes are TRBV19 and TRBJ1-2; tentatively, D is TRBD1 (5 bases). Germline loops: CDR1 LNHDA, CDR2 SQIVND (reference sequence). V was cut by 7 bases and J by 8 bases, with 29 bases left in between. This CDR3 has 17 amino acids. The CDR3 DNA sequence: TGTGCCAGTAATAGGGACGGGGATTTAGTCGTGTCGGGGGGCTACACCTTC. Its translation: CASNRDGDLVVSGGYTF.

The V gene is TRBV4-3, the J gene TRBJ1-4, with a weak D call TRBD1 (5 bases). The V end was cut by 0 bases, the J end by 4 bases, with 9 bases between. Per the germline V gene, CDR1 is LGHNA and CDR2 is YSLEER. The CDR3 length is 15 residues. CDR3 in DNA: TGCGCCAGCAGCCAAGAGGGGCAGGGTAATGAAAAACTGTTTTTT. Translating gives CASSQEGQGNEKLFF.

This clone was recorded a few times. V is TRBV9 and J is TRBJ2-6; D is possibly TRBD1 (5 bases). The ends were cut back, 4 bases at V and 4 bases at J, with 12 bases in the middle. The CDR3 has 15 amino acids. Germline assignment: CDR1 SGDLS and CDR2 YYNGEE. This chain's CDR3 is CASSFRDSGANVLTF. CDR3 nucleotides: TGTGCCAGCAGCTTCAGGGATTCCGGGGCCAACGTCCTGACTTTC.

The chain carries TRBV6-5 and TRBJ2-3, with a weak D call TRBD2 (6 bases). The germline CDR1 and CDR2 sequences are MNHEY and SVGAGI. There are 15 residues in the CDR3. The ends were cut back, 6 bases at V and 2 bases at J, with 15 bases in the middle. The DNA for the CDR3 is TGTGCCAGCAGCGCGGAGAGGACTAACACAGATACGCAGTATTTT. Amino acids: CASSAERTNTDTQYF.

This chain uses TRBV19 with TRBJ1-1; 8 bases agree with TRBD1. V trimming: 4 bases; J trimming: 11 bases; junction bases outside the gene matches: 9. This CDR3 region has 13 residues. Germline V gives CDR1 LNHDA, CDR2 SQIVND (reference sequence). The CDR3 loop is CASSTLLDRDAFF. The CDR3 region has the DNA TGTGCCAGTAGTACCTTATTGGACAGGGATGCTTTCTTT.

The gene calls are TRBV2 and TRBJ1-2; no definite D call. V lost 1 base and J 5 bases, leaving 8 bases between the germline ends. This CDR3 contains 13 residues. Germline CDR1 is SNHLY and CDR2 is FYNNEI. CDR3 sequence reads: CASSEEGIYGYTF. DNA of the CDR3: TGTGCCAGCAGTGAAGAAGGGATTTATGGCTACACCTTC.

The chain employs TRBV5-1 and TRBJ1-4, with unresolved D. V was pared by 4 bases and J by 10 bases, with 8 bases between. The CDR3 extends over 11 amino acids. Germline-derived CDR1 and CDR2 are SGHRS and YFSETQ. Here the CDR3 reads CASSLVGKLFF. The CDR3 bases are TGCGCCAGCAGCCTCGTCGGAAAACTGTTTTTT.

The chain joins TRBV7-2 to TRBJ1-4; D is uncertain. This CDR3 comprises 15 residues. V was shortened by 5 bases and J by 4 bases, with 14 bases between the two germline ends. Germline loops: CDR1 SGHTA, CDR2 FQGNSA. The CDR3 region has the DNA TGTGCCAGCAGCCCACGGACGGGTATTAATGAAAAACTGTTTTTT. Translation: CASSPRTGINEKLFF.

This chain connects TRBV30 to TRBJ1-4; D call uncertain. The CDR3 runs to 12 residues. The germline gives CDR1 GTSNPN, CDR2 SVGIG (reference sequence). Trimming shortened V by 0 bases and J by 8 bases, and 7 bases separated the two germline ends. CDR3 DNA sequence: TGTGCCTGGAGTGTACCGGGGGAAAAACTGTTTTTT. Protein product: CAWSVPGEKLFF.

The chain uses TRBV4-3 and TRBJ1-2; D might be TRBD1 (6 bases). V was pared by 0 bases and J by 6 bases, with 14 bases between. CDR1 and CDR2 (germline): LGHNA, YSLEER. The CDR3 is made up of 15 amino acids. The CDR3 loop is CASSQDGGQRDGYTF. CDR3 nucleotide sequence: TGCGCCAGCAGCCAAGATGGGGGGCAGAGGGATGGCTACACCTTC.

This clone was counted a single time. CDR3 sequence (DNA): TGTGCCAGCACCGAGGGGGGGACAAAAAGAGGTAGAGGCTACACCTTC. Protein: CASTEGGTKRGRGYTF. J is TRBJ1-2 and V is TRBV2, with a tentative D call TRBD1 (6 bases). This CDR3 spans 16 amino acids. Germline V gives CDR1 SNHLY, CDR2 FYNNEI. The V end was cut by 7 bases, the J end by 8 bases, with 26 bases between. Complete variable domain (other parts from reference TRBV2 and TRBJ1-2): EPEVTQTPSHQVTQMGQEVILRCVPISNHLYFYWYRQILGQKVEFLVSFYNNEISEKSEIFDDQFSVERPDGSNFTLKIRSTKLEDSAMYFCASTEGGTKRGRGYTFGSGTRLTVV.

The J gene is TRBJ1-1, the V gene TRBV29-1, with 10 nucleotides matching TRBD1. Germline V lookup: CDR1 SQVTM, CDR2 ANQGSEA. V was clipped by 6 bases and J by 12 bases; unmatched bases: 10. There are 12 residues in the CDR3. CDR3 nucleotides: TGCAGCGTCGCGCCGGGACAGGGGCTAACTTTCTTT. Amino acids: CSVAPGQGLTFF.

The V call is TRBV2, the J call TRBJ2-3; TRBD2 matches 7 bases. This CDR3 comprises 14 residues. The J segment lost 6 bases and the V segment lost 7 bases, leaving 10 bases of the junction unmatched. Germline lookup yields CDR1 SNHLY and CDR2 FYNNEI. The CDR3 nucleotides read TGTGCCAGCATATCCAGCGGGGTTGGCGATACGCAGTATTTT. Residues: CASISSGVGDTQYF.

For the CDR3, the DNA is TGCGCCAGCAGCCCCCGGGTGAGTTGGGCTGAAGCTTTCTTT. Amino acid sequence: CASSPRVSWAEAFF. The chain recombines TRBV4-1 with TRBJ1-1; no clear D. The CDR3 spans 14 residues. Trimming took off 4 bases at V and 6 bases at J, with 15 bases between the two ends. The germline V gene encodes CDR1 MGHRA and CDR2 YSYEKL.